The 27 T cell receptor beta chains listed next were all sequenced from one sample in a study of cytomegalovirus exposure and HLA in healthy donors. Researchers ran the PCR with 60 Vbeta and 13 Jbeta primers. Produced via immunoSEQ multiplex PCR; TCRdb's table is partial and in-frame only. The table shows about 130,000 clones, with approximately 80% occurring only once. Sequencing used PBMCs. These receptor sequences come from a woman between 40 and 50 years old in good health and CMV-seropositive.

The CDR3 loop reads CASSLTSGDNEQFF. The CDR3 DNA sequence: TGTGCCAGCAGTCTGACTAGCGGAGATAATGAGCAGTTCTTC. This chain joins TRBV6-1 and TRBJ2-1; 9 bases fit TRBD2. V lost 5 bases to trimming and J lost 7 bases; unmatched junction nucleotides: 6. This CDR3 comprises 14 residues. Germline CDR1 and CDR2: MNHNS and SASEGT.

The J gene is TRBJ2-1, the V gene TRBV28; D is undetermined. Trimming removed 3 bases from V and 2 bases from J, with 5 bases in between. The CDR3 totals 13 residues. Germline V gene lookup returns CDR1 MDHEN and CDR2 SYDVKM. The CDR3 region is CASSFPTYNEQFF. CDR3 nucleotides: TGTGCCAGCAGTTTCCCTACCTACAATGAGCAGTTCTTC.

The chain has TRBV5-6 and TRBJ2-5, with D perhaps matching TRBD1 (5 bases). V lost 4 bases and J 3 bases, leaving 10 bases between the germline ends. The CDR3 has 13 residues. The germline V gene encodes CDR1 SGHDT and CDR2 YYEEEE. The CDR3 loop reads CASSLRQKETQYF. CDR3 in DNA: TGTGCCAGCAGCCTCCGACAGAAAGAGACCCAGTACTTC.

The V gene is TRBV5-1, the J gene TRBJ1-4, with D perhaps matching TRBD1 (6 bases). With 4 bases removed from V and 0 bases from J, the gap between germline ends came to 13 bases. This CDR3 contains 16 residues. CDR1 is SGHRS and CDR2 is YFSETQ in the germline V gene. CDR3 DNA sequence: TGCGCCAGCAGCATAACCGGGACAACAACTAATGAAAAACTGTTTTTT. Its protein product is CASSITGTTTNEKLFF. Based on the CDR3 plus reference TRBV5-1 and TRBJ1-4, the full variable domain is KAGVTQTPRYLIKTRGQQVTLSCSPISGHRSVSWYQQTPGQGLQFLFEYFSETQRNKGNFPGRFSGRQFSNSRSEMNVSTLELGDSALYLCASSITGTTTNEKLFFGSGTQLSVL.

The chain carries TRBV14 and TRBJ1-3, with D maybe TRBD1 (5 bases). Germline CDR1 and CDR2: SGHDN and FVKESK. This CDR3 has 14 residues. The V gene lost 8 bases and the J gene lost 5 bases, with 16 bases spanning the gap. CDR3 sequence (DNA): TGTGCCAGCTTGGGGGGAAGGGCAAGAAACACCATATATTTT. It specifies CASLGGRARNTIYF.

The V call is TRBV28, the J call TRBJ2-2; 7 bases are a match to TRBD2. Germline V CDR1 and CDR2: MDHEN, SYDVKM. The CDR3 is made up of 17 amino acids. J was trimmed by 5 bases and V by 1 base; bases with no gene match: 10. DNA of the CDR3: TGTGCCAGCAGTTTATTGATGGGAGGGCAAGGAACCGGGGAGCTGTTTTTT. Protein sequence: CASSLLMGGQGTGELFF.

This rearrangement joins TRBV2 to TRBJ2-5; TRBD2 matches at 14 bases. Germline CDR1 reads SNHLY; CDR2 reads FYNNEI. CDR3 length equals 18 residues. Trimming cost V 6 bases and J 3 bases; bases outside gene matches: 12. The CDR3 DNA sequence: TGTGCCAGCAGCCGTGCAGCCCCGGGACTAGCGGGAGAAGAGACCCAGTACTTC. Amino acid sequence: CASSRAAPGLAGEETQYF.

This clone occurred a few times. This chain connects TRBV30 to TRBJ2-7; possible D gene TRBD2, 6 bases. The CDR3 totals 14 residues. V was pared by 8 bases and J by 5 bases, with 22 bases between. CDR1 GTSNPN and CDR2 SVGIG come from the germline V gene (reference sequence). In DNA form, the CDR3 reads TGTGCCAGCCGGCGGGGCAGGGAAGAGAACGAGCAGTACTTC. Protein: CASRRGREENEQYF.

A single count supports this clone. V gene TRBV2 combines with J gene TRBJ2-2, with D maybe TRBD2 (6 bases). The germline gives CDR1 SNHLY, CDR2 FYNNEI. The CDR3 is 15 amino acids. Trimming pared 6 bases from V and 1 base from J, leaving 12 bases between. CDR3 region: CASRLAGRNTGELFF. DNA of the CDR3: TGTGCCAGCAGGTTGGCGGGGCGGAACACCGGGGAGCTGTTTTTT. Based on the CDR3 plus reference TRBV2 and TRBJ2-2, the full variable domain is EPEVTQTPSHQVTQMGQEVILRCVPISNHLYFYWYRQILGQKVEFLVSFYNNEISEKSEIFDDQFSVERPDGSNFTLKIRSTKLEDSAMYFCASRLAGRNTGELFFGEGSRLTVL.

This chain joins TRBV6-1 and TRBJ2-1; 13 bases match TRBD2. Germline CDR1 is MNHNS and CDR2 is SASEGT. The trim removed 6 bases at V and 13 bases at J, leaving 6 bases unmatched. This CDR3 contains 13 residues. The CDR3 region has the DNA TGTGCCAGCAGATTGACTAGCGGGAGGAGACAGTTCTTC. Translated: CASRLTSGRRQFF.

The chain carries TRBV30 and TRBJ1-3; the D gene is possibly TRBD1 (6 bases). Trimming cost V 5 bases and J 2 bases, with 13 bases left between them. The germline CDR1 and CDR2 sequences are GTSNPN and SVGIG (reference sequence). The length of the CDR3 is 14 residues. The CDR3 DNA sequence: TGTGCCTGGGGGCGGGGGGCGCCTGGAAACACCATATATTTT. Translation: CAWGRGAPGNTIYF.

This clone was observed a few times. This chain's CDR3 is CSVTQQGVLTEAFF. The CDR3 nucleotides are TGCAGCGTGACCCAACAGGGGGTGTTGACTGAAGCTTTCTTT. This chain uses TRBV29-1 with TRBJ1-1, with TRBD1 matching over 8 bases. Germline trimming cut 6 bases from V and 5 bases from J; bases unmatched to any gene: 11. The CDR3 length is 14 residues. Germline CDR1 is SQVTM and CDR2 is ANQGSEA.

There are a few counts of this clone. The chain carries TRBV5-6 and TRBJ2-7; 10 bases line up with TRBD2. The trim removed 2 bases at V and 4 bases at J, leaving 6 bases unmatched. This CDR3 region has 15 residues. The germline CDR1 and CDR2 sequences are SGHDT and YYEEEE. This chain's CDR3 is CASSFRGLAVYEQYF. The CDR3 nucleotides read TGTGCCAGCAGCTTTCGTGGACTAGCGGTTTACGAGCAGTACTTC.

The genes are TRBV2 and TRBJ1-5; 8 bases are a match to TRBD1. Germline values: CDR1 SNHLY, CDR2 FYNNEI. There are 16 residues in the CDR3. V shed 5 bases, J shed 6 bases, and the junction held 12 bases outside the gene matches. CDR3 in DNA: TGTGCCAGCAGTCCCGGACAGGGAAGAGGCGGTCAGCCCCAGCATTTT. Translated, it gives CASSPGQGRGGQPQHF.

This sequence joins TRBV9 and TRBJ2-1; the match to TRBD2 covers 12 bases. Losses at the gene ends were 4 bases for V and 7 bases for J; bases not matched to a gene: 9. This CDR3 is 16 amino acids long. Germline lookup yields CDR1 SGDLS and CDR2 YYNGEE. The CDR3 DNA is TGTGCCAGCAGCCCTCGGACTAGCGGGACGAGGAATGAGCAGTTCTTC. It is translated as CASSPRTSGTRNEQFF.

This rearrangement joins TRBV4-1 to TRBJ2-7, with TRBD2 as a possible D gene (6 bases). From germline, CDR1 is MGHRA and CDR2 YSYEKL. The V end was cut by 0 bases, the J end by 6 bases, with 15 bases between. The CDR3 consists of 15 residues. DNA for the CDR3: TGCGCCAGCAGCCAAGACCGGACTACTATTAGCGAGCAGTACTTC. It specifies CASSQDRTTISEQYF.

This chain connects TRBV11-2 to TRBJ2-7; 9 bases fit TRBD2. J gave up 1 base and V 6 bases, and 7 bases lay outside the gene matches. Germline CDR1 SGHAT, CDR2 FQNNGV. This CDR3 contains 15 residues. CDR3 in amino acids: CASRPLAGRSYEQYF. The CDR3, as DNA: TGTGCCAGCAGGCCTCTAGCGGGAAGATCCTACGAGCAGTACTTC.

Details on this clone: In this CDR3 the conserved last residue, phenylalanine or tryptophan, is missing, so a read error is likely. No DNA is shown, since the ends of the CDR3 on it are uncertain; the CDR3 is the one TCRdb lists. CDR3 amino acids: CASTGDSSG. The chain has TRBV21-1 and TRBJ1-3; TRBD1 is the table's D call, not checked against the DNA. TRBV21-1 is a known pseudogene. 9 amino acids form the CDR3, both terminal residues included.

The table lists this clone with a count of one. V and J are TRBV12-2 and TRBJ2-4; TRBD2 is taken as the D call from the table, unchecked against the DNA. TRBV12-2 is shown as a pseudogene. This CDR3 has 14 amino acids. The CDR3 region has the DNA TGTGCAAGTCGCTTAGTCCTACTCAAAAACATTCAGTACTTC. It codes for CASRLVLLKNIQYF.

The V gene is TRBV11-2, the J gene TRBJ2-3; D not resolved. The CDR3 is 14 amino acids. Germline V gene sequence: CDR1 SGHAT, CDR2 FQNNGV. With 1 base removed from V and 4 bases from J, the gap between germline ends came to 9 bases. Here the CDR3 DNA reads TGTGCCAGCAGCTTAGCCCCCTCGTCAGATACGCAGTATTTT. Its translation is CASSLAPSSDTQYF.

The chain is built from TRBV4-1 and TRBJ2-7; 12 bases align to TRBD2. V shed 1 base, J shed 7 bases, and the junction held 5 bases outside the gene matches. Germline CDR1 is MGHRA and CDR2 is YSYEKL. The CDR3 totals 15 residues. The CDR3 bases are TGCGCCAGCAGCCAAGTTCCGGGACTAGCGGGTGAGCAGTACTTC. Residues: CASSQVPGLAGEQYF.

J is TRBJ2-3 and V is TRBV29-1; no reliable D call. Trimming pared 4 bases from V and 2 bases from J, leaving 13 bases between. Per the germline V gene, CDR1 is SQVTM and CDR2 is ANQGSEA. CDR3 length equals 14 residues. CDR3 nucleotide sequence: TGCAGCGTTGTAATTCAACGGTCCACAGATACGCAGTATTTT. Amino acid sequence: CSVVIQRSTDTQYF.

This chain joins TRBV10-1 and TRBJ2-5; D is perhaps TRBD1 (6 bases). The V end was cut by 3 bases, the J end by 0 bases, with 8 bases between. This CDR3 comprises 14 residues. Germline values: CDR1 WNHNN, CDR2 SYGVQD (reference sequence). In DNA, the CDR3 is TGCGCCAGCAGTGATGGGACAAACCAAGAGACCCAGTACTTC. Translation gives CASSDGTNQETQYF.

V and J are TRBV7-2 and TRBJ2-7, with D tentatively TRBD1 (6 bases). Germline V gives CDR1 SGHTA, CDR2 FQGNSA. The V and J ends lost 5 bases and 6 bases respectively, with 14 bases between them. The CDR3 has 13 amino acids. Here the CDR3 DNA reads TGTGCCAGCAGCGGACACAGGGTGAGCGAGCAGTACTTC. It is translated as CASSGHRVSEQYF. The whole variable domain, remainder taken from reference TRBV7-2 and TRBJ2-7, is GAGVSQSPSNKVTEKGKDVELRCDPISGHTALYWYRQSLGQGLEFLIYFQGNSAPDKSGLPSDRFSAERTGGSVSTLTIQRTQQEDSAVYLCASSGHRVSEQYFGPGTRLTVT.

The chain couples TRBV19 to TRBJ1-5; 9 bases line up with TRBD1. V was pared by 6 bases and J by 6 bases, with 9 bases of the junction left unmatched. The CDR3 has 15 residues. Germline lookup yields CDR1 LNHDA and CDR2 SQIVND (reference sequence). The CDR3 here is CASSTGQGGSQPQHF. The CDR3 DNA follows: TGTGCCAGTAGCACGGGACAGGGAGGAAGTCAGCCCCAGCATTTT. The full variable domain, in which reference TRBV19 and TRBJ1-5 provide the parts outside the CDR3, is DGGITQSPKYLFRKEGQNVTLSCEQNLNHDAMYWYRQDPGQGLRLIYYSQIVNDFQKGDIAEGYSVSREKKESFPLTVTSAQKNPTAFYLCASSTGQGGSQPQHFGDGTRLSIL.

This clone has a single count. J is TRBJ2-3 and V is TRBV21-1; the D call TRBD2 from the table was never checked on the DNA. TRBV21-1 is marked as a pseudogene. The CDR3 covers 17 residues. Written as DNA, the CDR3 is TGTGCCAGCAGCCCGCTAAGAGGGAAAATGAGCACAGATACGCAGTATTTT. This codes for CASSPLRGKMSTDTQYF.

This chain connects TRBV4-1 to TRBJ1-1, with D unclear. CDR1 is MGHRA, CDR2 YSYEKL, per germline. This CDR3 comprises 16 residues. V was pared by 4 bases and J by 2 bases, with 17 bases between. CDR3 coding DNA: TGCGCCAGCAGCCGGAAGCCTTCAGAGGGAAACACTGAAGCTTTCTTT. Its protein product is CASSRKPSEGNTEAFF.